The 8 T cell receptor beta chains below come from one sample, sequenced in a study of blood T cell repertoires in COVID-19. The method was immunoSEQ multiplex PCR; TCRdb's version includes in-frame clones alone and lacks a portion of them. This sample has fewer than 200,000 clones, with roughly 82% found just once. The specimen sequenced was PBMCs or T cells enriched from blood (not recorded which). The receptors shown here come from a woman in her fifties or sixties with acute COVID-19.

The chain carries TRBV12-5 and TRBJ1-2; 8 positions agree with TRBD1. With V trimmed by 2 bases and J by 8 bases, 13 bases remained unmatched. The CDR3 loop spans 16 amino acids. Looked up from germline, CDR1 is LGHNT and CDR2 is FRNRAP. As DNA, the CDR3 is TGTGCTAGTGGTTTGTCGCGGATCAGGGGGCGTCAAGGCTACACCTTC. Translating gives CASGLSRIRGRQGYTF.

The V gene is TRBV19, the J gene TRBJ2-3, with 8 bases fitting TRBD1. Germline V lookup: CDR1 LNHDA, CDR2 SQIVND (reference sequence). V shed 6 bases, J shed 3 bases, and the junction held 11 bases outside the gene matches. The CDR3 totals 16 residues. CDR3 sequence: CASRADRELSTDTQYF. CDR3 DNA sequence: TGTGCCAGTAGGGCGGACAGGGAGTTGTCGACAGATACGCAGTATTTT.

The V call is TRBV5-4, the J call TRBJ2-1; possibly TRBD1 for D (5 bases). The CDR3 has 13 amino acids. Germline CDR1 and CDR2: SGHNT and YYREEE (reference sequence). V was cut by 0 bases and J by 9 bases, with 10 bases left in between. CDR3 nucleotide sequence: TGTGCCAGCAGCTTGGACTTCCAGGGTGAGCAGTTCTTC. Translation gives CASSLDFQGEQFF. Variable domain in full (rest from reference TRBV5-4 and TRBJ2-1): ETGVTQSPTHLIKTRGQQVTLRCSSQSGHNTVSWYQQALGQGPQFIFQYYREEENGRGNFPPRFSGLQFPNYSSELNVNALELDDSALYLCASSLDFQGEQFFGPGTRLTVL.

The rearrangement links TRBV3-1 (or the pseudogene TRBV3-2) to TRBJ1-1; tentative D call: TRBD1 (5 bases). Germline CDR1 and CDR2: LGHDT and YNNKEL (reference sequence). Trimming removed 4 bases at V and 1 base at J, with 13 bases between. The CDR3 length is 15 residues. The CDR3 DNA is TGTGCCAGCAGCCCCGTTACACAGGCGAACACTGAAGCTTTCTTT. Its protein product is CASSPVTQANTEAFF.

V and J are TRBV3-1 (or the pseudogene TRBV3-2) and TRBJ2-3, with TRBD2 identical over 7 bases. CDR1 and CDR2 (germline): LGHDT, YNNKEL (reference sequence). This CDR3 is 17 amino acids long. V was clipped by 4 bases and J by 3 bases; unmatched bases: 13. Written as DNA, the CDR3 is TGTGCCAGCAGCCCTGGCCCGGCTAGCGGTGGGACAGATACGCAGTATTTT. The encoded protein is CASSPGPASGGTDTQYF.

The J gene is TRBJ1-1, the V gene TRBV7-2; 9 bases agree with TRBD1. The V gene's germline CDR1 is SGHTA and CDR2 FQGNSA. J gave up 5 bases and V 5 bases, and 9 bases lay outside the gene matches. The CDR3 runs to 15 residues. Written as DNA, the CDR3 is TGTGCCAGCAGCGCCTGGGACAGGGTAGAGACTGAAGCTTTCTTT. Translation: CASSAWDRVETEAFF.

This chain links TRBV10-1 with TRBJ2-3; D unresolved. V was pared by 8 bases and J by 1 base, with 10 bases between. Germline V lookup: CDR1 WNHNN, CDR2 SYGVQD (reference sequence). The CDR3 sequence is 13 residues long. CDR3 in DNA: TGCGCCAGCGCTCAGCAGGGCACAGATACGCAGTATTTT. This codes for CASAQQGTDTQYF.

The J gene is TRBJ1-2, the V gene TRBV3-1 (or the pseudogene TRBV3-2); no clear D gene. There are 13 residues in the CDR3. V was cut by 0 bases and J by 5 bases, with 7 bases left in between. Per germline, CDR1 LGHDT and CDR2 YNNKEL (reference sequence). CDR3 region: CASSQDSRYGYTF. CDR3 DNA sequence: TGTGCCAGCAGCCAAGATTCCAGATATGGCTACACCTTC.